The source of this T cell receptor (beta chain) is a study of graft-versus-host responses after intestinal transplantation. Overall study: Induction using anti-thymocyte globulin, followed by tacrolimus and steroids for roughly 3 years, was given to all recipients.

A word on this clone: Its matching antigen is unknown.

This table comes from immunoSEQ multiplex PCR, and its TCRdb copy is limited to in-frame clones, with some not included. The data contain around 110,000 clones, approximately 93% of them seen just once; the ten biggest clones take up more than 0.95%. The sample here was unstimulated CD8+ T cells sorted from spleen or lymph node cells, taken before transplant. The sequence came from a human donor who was the organ donor for an intestinal transplant.

The DNA of the CDR3 is TGCGCCAGCAGCCAAGTGGGGAAGCGCACAGATACGCAGTATTTT. Translation: CASSQVGKRTDTQYF. The chain carries TRBV4-1 and TRBJ2-3; D ambiguous. Trimming shortened V by 1 base and J by 1 base, and 9 bases separated the two germline ends. The CDR3 extends over 15 amino acids. The germline V gene encodes CDR1 MGHRA and CDR2 YSYEKL.